The sequence of this T cell receptor beta chain was determined in a study of tumor-infiltrating lymphocytes in primary liver carcinoma. Findings of the study overall: Only around 7.5-25% of top clones occurred in all five tumor regions.

The CDR3 contains 16 residues. CDR1 is SEHNR, CDR2 FQNEAQ, per germline (reference sequence). Comments on this clonotype: Its antigen is not identified. The junction does not match germline at one end; this may be a read error.

Researchers generated TCR beta cDNA from about 530 ng of total RNA, relying on a constant-region primer. Libraries of TCR beta came from three nested multiplex PCR rounds with slightly modified ARM-PCR. In the first two PCR rounds, TRBV1-TRBV30 forward primers were paired with a C-beta reverse primer, and each round lasted approximately 10 cycles. Using its own MiXCR run on the multiplex PCR reads, TCRdb lists one record per CDR3 protein. Of about 21,000 distinct CDR3 sequences in the sample, around three quarters are singletons; the top ten hold about two fifths. Co-extraction yielded RNA and DNA from approximately 22-30 mg of unsorted bulk tissue. No treatment had been given to the patients, who were chronically infected with HBV.

The specimen sequenced was liver tumor tissue from sampling region 1. The subset here: tumor region T1, superior pole. This sequence was found in a man aged 40-49 years with primary liver carcinoma and hepatitis B virus infection. The V call is TRBV7-9, the J call TRBJ1-2, with no clear D. The CDR3 bases are TGTGCCAGCAGCCCCGACGGCACGCTGTCCCAGTATGGCTACACTTTC. This encodes CASSPDGTLSQYGYTF.